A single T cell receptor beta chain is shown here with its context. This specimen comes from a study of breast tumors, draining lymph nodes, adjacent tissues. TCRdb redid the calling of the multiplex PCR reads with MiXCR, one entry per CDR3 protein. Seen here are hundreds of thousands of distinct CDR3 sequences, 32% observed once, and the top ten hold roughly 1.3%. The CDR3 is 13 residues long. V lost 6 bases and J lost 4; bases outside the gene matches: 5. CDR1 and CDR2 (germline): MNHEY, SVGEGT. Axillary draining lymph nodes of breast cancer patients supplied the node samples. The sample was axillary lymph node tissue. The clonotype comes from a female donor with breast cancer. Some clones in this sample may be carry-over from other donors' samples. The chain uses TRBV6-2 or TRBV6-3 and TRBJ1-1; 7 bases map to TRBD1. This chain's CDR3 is CASRIGGGTEAFF. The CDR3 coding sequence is TGTGCCAGCAGGATAGGGGGCGGCACTGAAGCTTTCTTT.